The 18 T cell receptor beta chains below come from one sample, sequenced in a study of blood T cell repertoires in COVID-19. Profiling relied on immunoSEQ multiplex PCR, and the TCRdb table lists in-frame clones only, not all of them. The sample records under 60,000 clones, approximately 90% being singletons. The sample consisted of peripheral blood. The origin of the receptors is a man in his 60s with acute or convalescent COVID-19.

The rearrangement joins TRBV27 to TRBJ1-4; D is uncertain. Germline V CDR1 and CDR2: MNHEY, SMNVEV (reference sequence). This CDR3 comprises 14 residues. With 2 bases removed from V and 8 bases from J, the gap between germline ends came to 12 bases. DNA for the CDR3: TGTGCCAGCAGTTTAGGAGGGTCTCGGGAAAAACTGTTTTTT. Translated: CASSLGGSREKLFF.

The chain uses TRBV6-1 and TRBJ2-1, with TRBD2 matching 12 bases. This CDR3 region has 16 residues. V lost 3 bases, J lost 6 bases, and 6 bases stayed unmatched. Germline V gene data show CDR1 as MNHNS and CDR2 as SASEGT. The CDR3 DNA reads TGTGCCAGCAGTGATAGGACTAGCGGGATTCTCAATGAGCAGTTCTTC. The encoded protein is CASSDRTSGILNEQFF.

For the CDR3, the DNA is TGTGCCAGTACCGACCAGGGGGCCGGGAACACTGAAGCTTTCTTT. Encoded protein: CASTDQGAGNTEAFF. The V call is TRBV19, the J call TRBJ1-1; 8 bases agree with TRBD1. Germline-derived CDR1 and CDR2 are LNHDA and SQIVND (reference sequence). This CDR3 contains 15 residues. J lost 1 base, V lost 7 bases, and 8 bases had no gene match.

The chain uses TRBV27 and TRBJ2-4; tentatively, D is TRBD2 (5 bases). This CDR3 contains 16 residues. Germline-derived CDR1 and CDR2 are MNHEY and SMNVEV (reference sequence). Trimming removed 5 bases from V and 1 base from J, with 15 bases in between. The CDR3 loop reads CASSLTGKLAKNIQYF. The CDR3, as DNA: TGTGCCAGCAGTCTTACGGGGAAACTCGCCAAAAACATTCAGTACTTC.

The gene calls are TRBV2 and TRBJ1-1, with D hard to call. This CDR3 contains 11 residues. Germline V gene sequence: CDR1 SNHLY, CDR2 FYNNEI. Trimming removed 4 bases at V and 11 bases at J, with 11 bases between. This chain's CDR3 is CASSGSGVAFF. In DNA, the CDR3 is TGTGCCAGCAGTGGGAGTGGCGTCGCTTTCTTT.

This clone appeared once. The gene calls are TRBV6-5 and TRBJ1-2; 7 positions match TRBD1. CDR1 and CDR2 from the germline V gene are MNHEY and SVGAGI. Trimming cost V 5 bases and J 5 bases; bases outside gene matches: 8. The CDR3 is 14 residues long. DNA of the CDR3: TGTGCCAGCAGTCCTAGTCCGGGACAGTATGGCTACACCTTC. This sequence encodes CASSPSPGQYGYTF.

The CDR3 spells CASSYDGQGPYEQYF. The CDR3 DNA reads as TGTGCCAGCAGTTATGATGGCCAGGGGCCATACGAGCAGTACTTC. The chain combines TRBV6-5 with TRBJ2-7; tentatively, D is TRBD1 (6 bases). Trimming left V 3 bases short and J 4 bases short, with 16 bases between. The CDR3 totals 15 residues. Germline CDR1 reads MNHEY; CDR2 reads SVGAGI.

The V call is TRBV5-6, the J call TRBJ2-3, with D perhaps matching TRBD1 (6 bases). Germline V lookup: CDR1 SGHDT, CDR2 YYEEEE. CDR3 size: 15 residues. V was shortened by 4 bases and J by 1 base, with 13 bases between the two germline ends. The CDR3 protein is CASSPVHRGTDTQYF. CDR3 sequence (DNA): TGTGCCAGCAGCCCCGTCCACAGGGGCACAGATACGCAGTATTTT.

The sample holds a few counts of this clone. The rearrangement links TRBV6-6 to TRBJ1-5, with unresolved D. Deletions cut 3 bases from V and 2 bases from J, with 8 bases between. Germline lookup yields CDR1 MNHNY and CDR2 SVGAGI (reference sequence). This CDR3 has 14 amino acids. CDR3 residues: CASSYGQGNQPQHF. The CDR3 nucleotides read TGTGCCAGCAGTTATGGGCAGGGCAATCAGCCCCAGCATTTT.

The genes are TRBV5-1 and TRBJ2-3; D possibly corresponds to TRBD2 (7 bases). Germline-derived CDR1 and CDR2 are SGHRS and YFSETQ. The CDR3 length is 14 residues. Trimming cost V 0 bases and J 6 bases, with 11 bases left between them. The CDR3 region has the DNA TGCGCCAGCAGCTTGGCGGGGGGCAGGGATACGCAGTATTTT. Protein: CASSLAGGRDTQYF.

The chain is built from TRBV5-1 and TRBJ2-3; 8 bases line up with TRBD2. Germline-derived CDR1 and CDR2 are SGHRS and YFSETQ. V was clipped by 3 bases and J by 4 bases; unmatched bases: 13. This CDR3 spans 17 amino acids. The CDR3: CASSSLGGAGVSDTQYF. CDR3 bases: TGCGCCAGCAGCTCTTTAGGGGGAGCGGGAGTATCAGATACGCAGTATTTT.

The chain uses TRBV6-5 and TRBJ1-1, with a weak D call TRBD1 (6 bases). Trimming left V 9 bases short and J 0 bases short, with 11 bases between. The CDR3 consists of 13 residues. Germline V gene data show CDR1 as MNHEY and CDR2 as SVGAGI. CDR3 in amino acids: CASIQGMNTEAFF. The CDR3 bases are TGTGCCAGTATACAGGGTATGAACACTGAAGCTTTCTTT.

This clone occurred once. The chain has TRBV14 and TRBJ1-6; 9 bases match TRBD1. From germline, CDR1 is SGHDN and CDR2 FVKESK. The CDR3 is made up of 14 amino acids. The J segment lost 10 bases and the V segment lost 4 bases, leaving 5 bases of the junction unmatched. The DNA of the CDR3 is TGTGCCAGCAGCCTGGACAGGGGTTACTCACCCCTCCACTTT. Translation gives CASSLDRGYSPLHF.

V usage is TRBV6-4 and J usage is TRBJ1-1, with 7 bases identical to TRBD1. Germline loops: CDR1 MRHNA, CDR2 SNTAGT. The CDR3 is made up of 13 amino acids. With V trimmed by 5 bases and J by 3 bases, 3 bases remained unmatched. Here the CDR3 DNA reads TGTGCCAGCAGTCGACAGGGAGACACTGAAGCTTTCTTT. Its translation is CASSRQGDTEAFF.

The genes are TRBV29-1 and TRBJ1-1; weak D call: TRBD1 (6 bases). The CDR3 runs to 16 residues. V was cut by 1 base and J by 0 bases, with 15 bases left in between. The V gene's germline CDR1 is SQVTM and CDR2 ANQGSEA. DNA for the CDR3: TGCAGCGTTGAAGGTAGGGCAGGGGTGATGAACACTGAAGCTTTCTTT. Amino acid sequence: CSVEGRAGVMNTEAFF. The full variable domain, rest sourced from reference TRBV29-1 and TRBJ1-1, is SAVISQKPSRDICQRGTSLTIQCQVDSQVTMMFWYRQQPGQSLTLIATANQGSEATYESGFVIDKFPISRPNLTFSTLTVSNMSPEDSSIYLCSVEGRAGVMNTEAFFGQGTRLTVV.

The V and J genes are TRBV7-2 and TRBJ2-1; 10 nucleotides agree with TRBD2. CDR1 and CDR2 (germline): SGHTA, FQGNSA. This CDR3 spans 16 amino acids. J lost 3 bases, V lost 3 bases, and 5 bases had no gene match. The CDR3 here is CASSFSGTSVYNEQFF. The CDR3 DNA sequence: TGTGCCAGCAGCTTTTCCGGGACTAGCGTCTACAATGAGCAGTTCTTC.

The rearrangement joins TRBV10-2 to TRBJ1-5; D is ambiguous. Germline V lookup: CDR1 WSHSY, CDR2 SAAADI. V lost 3 bases to trimming and J lost 2 bases, with 5 bases between them. The CDR3 is 13 amino acids. CDR3 loop: CASSEFGNQPQHF. CDR3 nucleotide sequence: TGCGCCAGCAGTGAATTCGGCAATCAGCCCCAGCATTTT.

The chain is built from TRBV20-1 and TRBJ2-1; D ambiguous. The CDR3 covers 16 residues. The germline CDR1 and CDR2 sequences are DFQATT and SNEGSKA (reference sequence). V was clipped by 3 bases and J by 0 bases, with 15 bases between them. This CDR3 is CSASSPDTYSYNEQFF. CDR3 in DNA: TGCAGTGCTAGTTCCCCTGATACTTACTCCTACAATGAGCAGTTCTTC.